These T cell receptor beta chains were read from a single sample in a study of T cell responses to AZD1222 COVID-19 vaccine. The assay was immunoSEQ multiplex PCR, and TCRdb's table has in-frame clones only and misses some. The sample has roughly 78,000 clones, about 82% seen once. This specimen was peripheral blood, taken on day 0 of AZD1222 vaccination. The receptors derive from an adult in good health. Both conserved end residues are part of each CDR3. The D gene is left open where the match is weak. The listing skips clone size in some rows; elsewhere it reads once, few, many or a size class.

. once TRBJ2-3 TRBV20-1 CSASLLDTQYF TGCAGTGCTAGTCTGTTGGATACGCAGTATTTT
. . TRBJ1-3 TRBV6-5 CASRAGGRSGNTIYF TGTGCCAGCAGGGCGGGCGGCCGCTCTGGAAACACCATATATTTT
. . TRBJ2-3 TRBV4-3 CASSQGSLAGTDTQYF TGCGCCAGCAGCCAAGGATCACTAGCTGGCACAGATACGCAGTATTTT
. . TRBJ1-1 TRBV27 CASSLLSGGQTEAFF TGTGCCAGCAGTTTGCTGTCTGGAGGGCAGACTGAAGCTTTCTTT
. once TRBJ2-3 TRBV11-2 CASSLGGTQYF TGTGCCAGCAGTCTGGGCGGGACGCAGTATTTT
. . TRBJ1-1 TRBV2 CASSEQGTAEAFF TGTGCCAGCAGTGAACAGGGAACCGCTGAAGCTTTCTTT
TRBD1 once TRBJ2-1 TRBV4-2 CASSQTRQGSEQFF TGTGCCAGCAGCCAAACTAGACAGGGGAGTGAGCAGTTCTTC
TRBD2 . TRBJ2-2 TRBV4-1 CASSRGLAGDTGELFF TGCGCCAGCAGCCGCGGACTAGCGGGGGACACCGGGGAGCTGTTTTTT
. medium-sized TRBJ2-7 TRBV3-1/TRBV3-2 CASSQDVTTGQYF TGTGCCAGCAGCCAAGACGTGACTACAGGGCAGTACTTC
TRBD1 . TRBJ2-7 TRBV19 CASTPGTGGWDEQYF TGTGCCAGTACCCCCGGGACAGGGGGCTGGGACGAGCAGTACTTC
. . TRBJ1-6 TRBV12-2 CASRLRSGRSSYNSPLHF TGTGCAAGTCGCTTACGATCAGGACGAAGCTCCTATAATTCACCCCTCCACTTT
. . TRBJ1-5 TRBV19 CASSMNRDSNQPQHF TGTGCCAGTAGTATGAACCGGGATAGCAATCAGCCCCAGCATTTT
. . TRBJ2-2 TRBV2 CASSPRGGSNTGELFF TGTGCCAGCAGTCCGCGGGGCGGTTCGAACACCGGGGAGCTGTTTTTT
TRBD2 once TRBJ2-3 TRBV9 CASSVGGTMDTQYF TGTGCCAGCAGCGTCGGGGGGACGATGGATACGCAGTATTTT
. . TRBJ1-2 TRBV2 CASRLRDAVRYGYTF TGTGCCAGCAGGCTCCGGGACGCAGTTCGGTATGGCTACACCTTC
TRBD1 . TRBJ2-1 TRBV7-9 CASSHRDRGYNEQFF TGTGCCAGCAGCCACCGGGACAGGGGATACAATGAGCAGTTCTTC
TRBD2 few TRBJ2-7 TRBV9 CASSPLAGAAYEQYF TGTGCCAGCAGCCCTCTAGCGGGGGCAGCCTACGAGCAGTACTTC
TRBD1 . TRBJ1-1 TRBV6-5 CASSSGQSREAFF TGTGCCAGCAGCTCGGGACAGTCGAGGGAAGCTTTCTTT
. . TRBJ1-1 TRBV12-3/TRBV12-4 CASSLGNTEAFF TGTGCCAGCAGTCTTGGGAACACTGAAGCTTTCTTT
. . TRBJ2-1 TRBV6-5 CASRTSDNEQFF TGTGCCAGCAGGACGTCCGACAATGAGCAGTTCTTC
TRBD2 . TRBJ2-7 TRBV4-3 CASSQTSGDTYEQYF TGCGCCAGCAGCCAGACTAGCGGGGATACCTACGAGCAGTACTTC
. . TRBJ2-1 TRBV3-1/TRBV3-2 CASSHGTDPYNEQFF TGTGCCAGCAGCCATGGTACCGACCCCTACAATGAGCAGTTCTTC